This T cell receptor beta chain was observed in a study of shared clonotypes between healthy human individuals. In the case of this clone: Its antigen remains unknown.

Original processing notes: Filtering differed, since immunoSEQ gave only junction sequences and no quality scores. Using immunoSEQ multiplex PCR, the repertoire was profiled, and TCRdb retains in-frame clones only, with some absent. V, J and clone size were drawn from that table, and D and trimming were deduced from the DNA. In the table there are a few million clones, approximately 93% of which are singletons. The CDR3 has 14 amino acids. Germline V lookup: CDR1 MNHEY, CDR2 SVGAGI. Trimming stripped 6 bases from V and 0 bases from J, with 11 bases between. The study's findings and limits: Clonotype sharing levels among donors were expected to vary with sequencing depth. Memory subsets generally showed lower estimated richness than naive subsets.

The rearrangement joins TRBV6-5 to TRBJ2-5, with D possibly matching TRBD1 (6 bases). This receptor was identified in a man aged 18 to 29 in good health. Some clones in this sample may be carry-over from other donors' samples. Sample: naive CD4+ T cells from PBMCs. Subset in this sample: CD45RA+ positively selected. In DNA, the CDR3 is TGTGCCAGCAGGAACCGACAGGACCAAGAGACCCAGTACTTC. It yields the protein CASRNRQDQETQYF.